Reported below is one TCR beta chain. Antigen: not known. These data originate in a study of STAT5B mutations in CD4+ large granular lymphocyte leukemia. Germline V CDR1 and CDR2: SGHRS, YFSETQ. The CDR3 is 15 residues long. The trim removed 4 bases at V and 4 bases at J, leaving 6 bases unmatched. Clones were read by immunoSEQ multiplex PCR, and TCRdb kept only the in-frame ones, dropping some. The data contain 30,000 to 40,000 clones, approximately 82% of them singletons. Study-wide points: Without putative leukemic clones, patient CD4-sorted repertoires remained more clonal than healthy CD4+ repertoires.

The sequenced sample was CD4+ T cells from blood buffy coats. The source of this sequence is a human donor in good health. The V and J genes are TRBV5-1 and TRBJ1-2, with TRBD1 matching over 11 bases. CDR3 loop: CASSQGTGGSYGYTF. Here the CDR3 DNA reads TGCGCCAGCAGCCAAGGGACAGGGGGATCCTATGGCTACACCTTC.